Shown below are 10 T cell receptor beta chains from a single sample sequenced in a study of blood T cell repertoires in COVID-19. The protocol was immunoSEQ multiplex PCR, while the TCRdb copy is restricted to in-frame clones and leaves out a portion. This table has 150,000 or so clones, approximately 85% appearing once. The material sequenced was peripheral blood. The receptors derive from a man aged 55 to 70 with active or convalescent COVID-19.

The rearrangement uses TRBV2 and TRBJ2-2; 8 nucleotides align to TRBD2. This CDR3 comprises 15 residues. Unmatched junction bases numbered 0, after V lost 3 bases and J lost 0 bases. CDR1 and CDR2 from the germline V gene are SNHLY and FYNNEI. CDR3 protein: CASSEGLANTGELFF. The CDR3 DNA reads TGTGCCAGCAGTGAGGGACTAGCGAACACCGGGGAGCTGTTTTTT.

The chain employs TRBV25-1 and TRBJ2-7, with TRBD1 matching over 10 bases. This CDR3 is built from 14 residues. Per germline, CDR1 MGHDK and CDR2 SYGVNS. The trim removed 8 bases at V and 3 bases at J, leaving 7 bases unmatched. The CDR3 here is CASEPGQGNYEQYF. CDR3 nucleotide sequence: TGTGCCAGCGAGCCGGGACAGGGGAACTACGAGCAGTACTTC.

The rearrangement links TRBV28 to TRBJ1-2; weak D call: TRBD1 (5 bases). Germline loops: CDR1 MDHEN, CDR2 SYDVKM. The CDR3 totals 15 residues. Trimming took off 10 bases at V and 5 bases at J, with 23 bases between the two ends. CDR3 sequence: CATSLGAKIVYGYTF. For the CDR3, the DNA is TGTGCCACAAGTCTAGGGGCGAAGATAGTTTATGGCTACACCTTC.

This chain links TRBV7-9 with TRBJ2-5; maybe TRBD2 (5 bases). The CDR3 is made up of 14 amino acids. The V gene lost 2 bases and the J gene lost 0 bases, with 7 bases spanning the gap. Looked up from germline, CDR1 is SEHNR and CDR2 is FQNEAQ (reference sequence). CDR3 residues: CASSLIAYQETQYF. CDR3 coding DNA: TGTGCCAGCAGCTTAATAGCGTACCAAGAGACCCAGTACTTC.

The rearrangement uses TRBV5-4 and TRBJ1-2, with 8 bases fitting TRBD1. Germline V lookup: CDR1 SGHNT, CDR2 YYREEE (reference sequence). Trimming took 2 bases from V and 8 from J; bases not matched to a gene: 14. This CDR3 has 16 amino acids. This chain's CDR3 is CASSLLAIGQGGGYTF. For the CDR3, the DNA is TGTGCCAGCAGCTTATTGGCAATCGGACAGGGCGGCGGCTACACCTTC.

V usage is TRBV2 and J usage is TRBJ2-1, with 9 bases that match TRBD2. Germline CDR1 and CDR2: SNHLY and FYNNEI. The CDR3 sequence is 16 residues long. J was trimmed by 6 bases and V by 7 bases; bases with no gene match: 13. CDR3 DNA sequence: TGTGCCAGCACCGGAGAGGCAGCGGGGGGCCGCAATGAGCAGTTCTTC. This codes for CASTGEAAGGRNEQFF. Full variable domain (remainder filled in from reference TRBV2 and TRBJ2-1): EPEVTQTPSHQVTQMGQEVILRCVPISNHLYFYWYRQILGQKVEFLVSFYNNEISEKSEIFDDQFSVERPDGSNFTLKIRSTKLEDSAMYFCASTGEAAGGRNEQFFGPGTRLTVL.

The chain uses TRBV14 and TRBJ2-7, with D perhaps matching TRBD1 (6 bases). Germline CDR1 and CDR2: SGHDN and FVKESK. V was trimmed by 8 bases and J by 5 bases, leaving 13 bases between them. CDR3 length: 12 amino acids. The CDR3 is CASCRQAHEQYF. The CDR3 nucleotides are TGTGCCAGCTGTCGACAGGCACACGAGCAGTACTTC.

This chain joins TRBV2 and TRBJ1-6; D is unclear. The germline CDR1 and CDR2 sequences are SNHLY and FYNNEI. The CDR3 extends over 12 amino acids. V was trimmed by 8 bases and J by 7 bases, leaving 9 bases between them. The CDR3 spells CASGGRNSPLHF. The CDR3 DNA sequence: TGTGCCAGCGGCGGCCGGAATTCACCCCTCCACTTT.

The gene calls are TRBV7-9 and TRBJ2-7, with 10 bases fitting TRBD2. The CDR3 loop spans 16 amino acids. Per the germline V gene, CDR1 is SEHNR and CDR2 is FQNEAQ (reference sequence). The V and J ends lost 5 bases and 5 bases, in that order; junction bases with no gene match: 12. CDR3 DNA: TGTGCCAGCAGCCCGCCCCCGGGACTAGCGAGGGACGAGCAGTACTTC. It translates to CASSPPPGLARDEQYF.

CDR3 nucleotide sequence: TGTGCCAGCAGCTTAGGCTGGGGGGCGGGGGCAGATACGCAGTATTTT. This encodes CASSLGWGAGADTQYF. V and J are TRBV3-1 (or the pseudogene TRBV3-2) and TRBJ2-3; maybe TRBD2 (7 bases). Germline loops: CDR1 LGHDT, CDR2 YNNKEL (reference sequence). Trimming took off 5 bases at V and 4 bases at J, with 19 bases between the two ends. The CDR3 totals 16 residues.